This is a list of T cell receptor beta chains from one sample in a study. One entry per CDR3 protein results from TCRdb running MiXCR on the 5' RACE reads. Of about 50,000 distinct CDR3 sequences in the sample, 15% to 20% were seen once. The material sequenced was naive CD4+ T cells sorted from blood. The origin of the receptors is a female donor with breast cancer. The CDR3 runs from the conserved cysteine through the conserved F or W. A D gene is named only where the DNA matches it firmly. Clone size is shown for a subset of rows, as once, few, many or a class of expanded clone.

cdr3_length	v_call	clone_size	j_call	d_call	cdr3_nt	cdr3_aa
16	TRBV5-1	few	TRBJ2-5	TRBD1	TGCGCCAGCAGCTTGGCTGGACAGGGGGCAACCGAGACCCAGTACTTC	CASSLAGQGATETQYF
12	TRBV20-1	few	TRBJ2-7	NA	TGCAGTGCTAGGACCGATTCCTACGAGCAGTACTTC	CSARTDSYEQYF
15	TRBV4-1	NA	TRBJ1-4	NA	TGCGCCAGCAGCTCGAAAGGGGCGCCTAATGAAAAACTGTTTTTT	CASSSKGAPNEKLFF
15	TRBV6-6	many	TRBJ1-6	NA	TGTGCCAGCAGCTCGAAGAGCTCCTATAATTCACCCCTCCACTTT	CASSSKSSYNSPLHF
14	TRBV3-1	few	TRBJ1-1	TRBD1	TGTGCCAGCAGCCAAGCGACAGGGGGGACTGAAGCTTTCTTT	CASSQATGGTEAFF
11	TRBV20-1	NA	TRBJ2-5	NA	TGCAGTGCCCGGGGGCAAGAGACCCAGTACTTC	CSARGQETQYF
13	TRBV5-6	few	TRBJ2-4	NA	TGTGCCAGCAGTATTTGGGCCAGAAACATTCAGTACTTC	CASSIWARNIQYF
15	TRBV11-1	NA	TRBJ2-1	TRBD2	TGTGCCAGCAGCTTTGGGGGACTAGCGTCGGGTGAGCAGTTCTTC	CASSFGGLASGEQFF
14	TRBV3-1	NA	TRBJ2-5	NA	TGTGCCAGCAGCCAAGACCCAACCCAAGAGACCCAGTACTTC	CASSQDPTQETQYF
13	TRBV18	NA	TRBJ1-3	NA	TGTGCCAGCTCACCAGGTCCTGAAAACACCATATATTTT	CASSPGPENTIYF
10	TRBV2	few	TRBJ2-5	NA	TGTGCCAGCAGTGAAGAGACCCAGTACTTC	CASSEETQYF
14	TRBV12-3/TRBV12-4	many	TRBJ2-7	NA	TGTGCCAGCAGTTCCAATGTCGGGGTGCCCGAGCAGTACTTC	CASSSNVGVPEQYF
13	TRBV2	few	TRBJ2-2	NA	TGTGCCAGCACCCCCAGGGGCACCGGGGAGCTGTTTTTT	CASTPRGTGELFF
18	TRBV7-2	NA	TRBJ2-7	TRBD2	TGTGCCAGCGGCTCGACTAGCGGGAGAAGGTATGGCTCCTACGAGCAGTACTTC	CASGSTSGRRYGSYEQYF
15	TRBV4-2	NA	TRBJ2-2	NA	TGTGCCAGCAGCCAAGCCCCTTATTCCACCGGGGAGCTGTTTTTT	CASSQAPYSTGELFF
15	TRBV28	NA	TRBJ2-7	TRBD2	TGTGCCAGCAGTTTACCAGCGGGAGGGCCCTACGAGCAGTACTTC	CASSLPAGGPYEQYF
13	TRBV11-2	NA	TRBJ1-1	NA	TGTGCCAGCAGCCTCGTTATGAACACTGAAGCTTTCTTT	CASSLVMNTEAFF
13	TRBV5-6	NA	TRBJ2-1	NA	TGTGCCAGCAGCTTACGGCCCGGTGATGAGCAGTTCTTC	CASSLRPGDEQFF
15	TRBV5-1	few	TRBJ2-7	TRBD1	TGCGCCAGCAGCTTGGAGGGGGCCCCCATCTACGAGCAGTACTTC	CASSLEGAPIYEQYF
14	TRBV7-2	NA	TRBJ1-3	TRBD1	TGTGCCAGCAGCACAGGGGGCGGTGGAAACACCATATATTTT	CASSTGGGGNTIYF
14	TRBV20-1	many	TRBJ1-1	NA	TGCAGTGCTAGGGCGCCTCTACTAGGCACTGAAGCTTTCTTT	CSARAPLLGTEAFF
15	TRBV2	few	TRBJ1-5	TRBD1	TGTGCCAGCACGAACCTCAACAGGGGAAGTCAGCCCCAGCATTTT	CASTNLNRGSQPQHF
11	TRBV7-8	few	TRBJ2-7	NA	TGTGCCAGCAGCTTGGGGTGGGTACAGTACTTC	CASSLGWVQYF
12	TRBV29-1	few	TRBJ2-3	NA	TGCAGCGTTGGGAGGGCTACAGATACGCAGTGTTTT	CSVGRATDTQCF
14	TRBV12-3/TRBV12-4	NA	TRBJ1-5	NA	TGTGCCAGCAGGTTCGGGATAGGCAATCAGCCCCAGCATTTT	CASRFGIGNQPQHF
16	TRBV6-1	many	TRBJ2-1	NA	TGTGCCAGCAGTGAAGCGACAGGCAGCTCCTACAATGAGCAGTTCTTC	CASSEATGSSYNEQFF
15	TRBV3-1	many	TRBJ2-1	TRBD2	TGTGCCAGCAGTCTCGGACTAGCGGTGGCCAATGAGCAGTTCTTC	CASSLGLAVANEQFF
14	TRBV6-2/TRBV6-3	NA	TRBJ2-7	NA	TGTGCCAGCAGTTACCCGGGACGGAGGGACGAGCAGTACTTC	CASSYPGRRDEQYF
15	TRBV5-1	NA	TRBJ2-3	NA	TGCGCCAGCAGCTCGCCGGACAGAAGCACAGATACGCAGTATTTT	CASSSPDRSTDTQYF
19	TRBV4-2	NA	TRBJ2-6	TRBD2	TGTGCCAGCAGCCAAGATCGGGCGGGAGTGTCTAACGGGGCCAACGTCCTGACTTTC	CASSQDRAGVSNGANVLTF
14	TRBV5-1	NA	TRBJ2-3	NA	TGCGCCAGCAGCAGGAATGGCCTTCCTGGTACGCAGTATTTT	CASSRNGLPGTQYF
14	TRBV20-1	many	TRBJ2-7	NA	TGCAGTGCTAGAGATCGGTTCGTCGGGCACGAGCAGTACTTC	CSARDRFVGHEQYF
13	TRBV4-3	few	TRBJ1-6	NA	TGCGCCAGCAGCCAAGATTCGAATTTACCCCTCCACTTT	CASSQDSNLPLHF
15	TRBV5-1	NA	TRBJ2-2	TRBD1	TGCGCCAGCAGCCGGAGACAGGGCTCAGACGGGGAGCTGTTTTTT	CASSRRQGSDGELFF
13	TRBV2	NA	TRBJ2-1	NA	TGTGCCAGCAGTGAAAACCCCGGGACGGAGCAGTTCTTC	CASSENPGTEQFF
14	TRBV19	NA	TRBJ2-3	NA	TGTGCCAGTAGTATCTCGGACAACACAGATACGCAGTATTTT	CASSISDNTDTQYF
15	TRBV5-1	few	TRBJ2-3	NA	TGCGCCAGCAGCCCCTTGGGAGGGGGGGCAGATACGCAGTATTTT	CASSPLGGGADTQYF
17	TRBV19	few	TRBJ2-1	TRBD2	TGTGCCAGTAGTATATACACAAGCGGGAGTTTGGTGCGTGAGCAGTTCTTC	CASSIYTSGSLVREQFF
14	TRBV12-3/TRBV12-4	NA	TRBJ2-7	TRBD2	TGTGCCAGCACCTCTAGCGGGAACGCCTACGAGCAGTACTTC	CASTSSGNAYEQYF
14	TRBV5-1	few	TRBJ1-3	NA	TGCGCCAGCAGCTTACAGGGTTCTGGAAACACCATATATTTT	CASSLQGSGNTIYF
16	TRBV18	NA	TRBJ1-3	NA	TGTGCCAGCTCGCCCAGACAGGACGGCTCTGGAAACACCATATATTTT	CASSPRQDGSGNTIYF